Listed here are 29 T cell receptor beta chains from one sample, sequenced in a study of shared clonotypes between healthy human individuals. TCRdb keeps only in-frame clones here, not all; method: immunoSEQ multiplex PCR. The repertoire holds about 610,000 clones, about 96% seen once, with less than 0.13% in the top ten. CD45RO-negative cells were positively selected for CCR7, leaving out terminally differentiated effector memory CD45RA+ cells. What was sequenced was naive CD8+ T cells sorted from blood. The receptors were sampled from a woman in her twenties or thirties in good health.

The rearrangement joins TRBV28 to TRBJ2-1, with 7 bases fitting TRBD2. V lost 1 base to trimming and J lost 3 bases; unmatched junction nucleotides: 6. The CDR3 is 16 amino acids. Germline V gene lookup returns CDR1 MDHEN and CDR2 SYDVKM. The CDR3 region is CASSLFPGLDYNEQFF. The CDR3 DNA sequence: TGTGCCAGCAGTTTATTCCCCGGACTAGACTACAATGAGCAGTTCTTC.

In this sample, this clone turned up once. The gene calls are TRBV5-6 and TRBJ2-7, with D perhaps TRBD2 (6 bases). Germline V gene data show CDR1 as SGHDT and CDR2 as YYEEEE. This CDR3 is built from 15 residues. V lost 0 bases and J lost 1, with 11 bases in between. The CDR3 loop reads CASSLAGAGSYEQYF. CDR3 DNA sequence: TGTGCCAGCAGCTTGGCCGGGGCGGGGTCCTACGAGCAGTACTTC.

This rearrangement joins TRBV6-6 to TRBJ1-1; D is undetermined. The CDR3 loop spans 12 amino acids. Trimming stripped 5 bases from V and 4 bases from J, with 8 bases between. Per germline, CDR1 MNHNY and CDR2 SVGAGI (reference sequence). CDR3 amino acids: CASSVDRTEAFF. The CDR3 DNA reads TGTGCCAGCAGTGTAGATCGCACTGAAGCTTTCTTT.

This clone was observed once. V and J are TRBV30 and TRBJ2-1, with D unresolved. The CDR3 length is 12 residues. Trimming cost V 0 bases and J 7 bases, with 7 bases left between them. Germline V lookup: CDR1 GTSNPN, CDR2 SVGIG (reference sequence). The CDR3 loop reads CAWSVGMNEQFF. The CDR3 DNA reads as TGTGCCTGGAGTGTAGGCATGAATGAGCAGTTCTTC. The complete variable domain, with remaining parts taken from reference TRBV30 and TRBJ2-1, reads SQTIHQWPATLVQPVGSPLSLECTVEGTSNPNLYWYRQAAGRGLQLLFYSVGIGQISSEVPQNLSASRPQDRQFILSSKKLLLSDSGFYLCAWSVGMNEQFFGPGTRLTVL.

The chain joins TRBV19 to TRBJ1-5, with TRBD1 matching 8 bases. This CDR3 contains 17 residues. The germline gives CDR1 LNHDA, CDR2 SQIVND (reference sequence). The V segment lost 4 bases and the J segment 4 bases; nucleotides outside the gene matches: 12. CDR3 nucleotides: TGTGCCAGTAGTACCTTTTGGACAGGGTATCCAAATCAGCCCCAGCATTTT. Translating gives CASSTFWTGYPNQPQHF. Full variable domain (outside the CDR3, taken from reference TRBV19 and TRBJ1-5): DGGITQSPKYLFRKEGQNVTLSCEQNLNHDAMYWYRQDPGQGLRLIYYSQIVNDFQKGDIAEGYSVSREKKESFPLTVTSAQKNPTAFYLCASSTFWTGYPNQPQHFGDGTRLSIL.

This rearrangement joins TRBV5-1 to TRBJ2-1; D gene ambiguous. This CDR3 spans 16 amino acids. The ends were cut back, 0 bases at V and 3 bases at J, with 13 bases in the middle. In germline, CDR1 is SGHRS, CDR2 YFSETQ. The CDR3 DNA follows: TGCGCCAGCAGCTTGGGGTCCCTACCTAACTACAATGAGCAGTTCTTC. Its protein is CASSLGSLPNYNEQFF. The entire variable domain, with the rest obtained from reference TRBV5-1 and TRBJ2-1, is as follows: KAGVTQTPRYLIKTRGQQVTLSCSPISGHRSVSWYQQTPGQGLQFLFEYFSETQRNKGNFPGRFSGRQFSNSRSEMNVSTLELGDSALYLCASSLGSLPNYNEQFFGPGTRLTVL.

The V gene is TRBV7-2, the J gene TRBJ2-5; 8 bases are shared with TRBD2. Near its end, the DNA agrees better with TRBJ2-7, so the J call may be wrong. Germline V gives CDR1 SGHTA, CDR2 FQGNSA. The CDR3 extends over 16 amino acids. The CDR3 region is CASSLDREGLLYEQYF. Written as DNA, the CDR3 is TGTGCCAGCAGCTTAGACCGGGAGGGCCTCCTGTACGAGCAGTACTTC.

This chain joins TRBV9 and TRBJ2-1, with D possibly being TRBD2 (5 bases). Trimming left V 0 bases short and J 2 bases short, with 9 bases between. The CDR3 contains 15 residues. The V gene's germline CDR1 is SGDLS and CDR2 YYNGEE. CDR3 loop: CASSVGTYPYNEQFF. CDR3 bases: TGTGCCAGCAGCGTAGGGACTTACCCCTACAATGAGCAGTTCTTC.

The chain has TRBV6-5 and TRBJ2-1; 8 nucleotides agree with TRBD2. Germline loops: CDR1 MNHEY, CDR2 SVGAGI. After removal of 6 bases from V and 4 bases from J, the junction contained 2 bases not matched to a gene. The CDR3 is 13 residues long. CDR3 nucleotides: TGTGCCAGCAGACTAGCGGAGTACAATGAGCAGTTCTTC. Translation: CASRLAEYNEQFF.

The chain has TRBV5-6 and TRBJ1-1, with unresolved D. CDR1 is SGHDT and CDR2 is YYEEEE in the germline V gene. Between the trimmed V and J ends, which lost 2 bases and 0 bases, there was a span of 11 bases. This CDR3 contains 15 residues. CDR3 nucleotide sequence: TGTGCCAGCAGCTTAGTTAGGGATTTGAACACTGAAGCTTTCTTT. It is translated as CASSLVRDLNTEAFF. Based on the CDR3 plus reference TRBV5-6 and TRBJ1-1, the full variable domain is DAGVTQSPTHLIKTRGQQVTLRCSPKSGHDTVSWYQQALGQGPQFIFQYYEEEERQRGNFPDRFSGHQFPNYSSELNVNALLLGDSALYLCASSLVRDLNTEAFFGQGTRLTVV.

V is TRBV6-1 and J is TRBJ2-2, with 11 bases lining up with TRBD2. Trimming removed 2 bases from V and 6 bases from J; junction bases left unmatched: 14. This CDR3 comprises 19 residues. The germline V gene has CDR1 MNHNS and CDR2 SASEGT. The CDR3 sequence is CASSEIPSIAGGEAGELFF. CDR3 nucleotide sequence: TGTGCCAGCAGTGAAATTCCCTCGATAGCGGGAGGGGAGGCCGGGGAGCTGTTTTTT.

This sequence joins TRBV28 and TRBJ1-1, with D perhaps TRBD1 (5 bases). The CDR3 is made up of 14 amino acids. Germline CDR1 reads MDHEN; CDR2 reads SYDVKM. V shed 2 bases and J shed 4 bases, with 11 bases lying between them. DNA of the CDR3: TGTGCCAGCAGTTTAGCTGAGGGGAGCACTGAAGCTTTCTTT. Translated: CASSLAEGSTEAFF.

The genes are TRBV18 and TRBJ1-1, with D possibly matching TRBD1 (6 bases). Germline V gene sequence: CDR1 KGHSH, CDR2 LQKENI. CDR3 length: 17 amino acids. Trimming removed 0 bases from V and 1 base from J, with 15 bases in between. The chain's CDR3 is CASSPPKGTPGNTEAFF. In nucleotides, the CDR3 is TGTGCCAGCTCACCACCGAAGGGGACACCGGGGAACACTGAAGCTTTCTTT.

The chain uses TRBV5-5 and TRBJ2-1; D unclear. The CDR3 covers 13 residues. The V end was cut by 4 bases, the J end by 2 bases, with 7 bases between. Germline loops: CDR1 SGHKS, CDR2 YYEKEE (reference sequence). The CDR3 DNA is TGTGCCAGCAGCCTCCGGACCTACAATGAGCAGTTCTTC. Amino acid sequence: CASSLRTYNEQFF.

The chain uses TRBV4-1 and TRBJ2-1, with a weak D call TRBD1 (7 bases). Trimming left V 5 bases short and J 7 bases short, with 21 bases between. CDR1 and CDR2 (germline): MGHRA, YSYEKL. This CDR3 contains 16 residues. CDR3 bases: TGCGCCAGCAGCTCTCTCGGGCAGGGGGGTCGGAATGAGCAGTTCTTC. Translating gives CASSSLGQGGRNEQFF.

This chain links TRBV5-6 with TRBJ2-3, with D uncertain. The V and J ends lost 2 bases and 4 bases respectively, with 8 bases between them. The CDR3 is made up of 13 amino acids. Germline V gives CDR1 SGHDT, CDR2 YYEEEE. This CDR3 reads CASSLNGPDTQYF. The CDR3 bases are TGTGCCAGCAGCTTAAATGGACCAGATACGCAGTATTTT.

This chain uses TRBV4-1 with TRBJ2-1, with D perhaps matching TRBD1 or TRBD2 (5 bases each). The CDR3 spans 15 residues. V was clipped by 2 bases and J by 2 bases, with 10 bases between them. Per germline, CDR1 MGHRA and CDR2 YSYEKL. CDR3 in amino acids: CASSQSPGPYNEQFF. The CDR3, as DNA: TGCGCCAGCAGCCAATCCCCGGGGCCCTACAATGAGCAGTTCTTC.

As regards this clone: Other nucleotide sequences in the sample specify the same CDR3. The genes are TRBV28 and TRBJ2-7, with D unclear. CDR3 length: 12 amino acids. V lost 6 bases and J lost 0, with 6 bases in between. From germline, CDR1 is MDHEN and CDR2 SYDVKM. CDR3 region: CASSISSYEQYF. Here the CDR3 DNA reads TGTGCCAGCAGCATAAGCTCCTACGAGCAGTACTTC.

J is TRBJ1-5 and V is TRBV28; D possibly corresponds to TRBD1 (6 bases). The CDR3 contains 15 residues. Trimming removed 4 bases from V and 3 bases from J, with 13 bases in between. The germline V gene encodes CDR1 MDHEN and CDR2 SYDVKM. The CDR3 nucleotides read TGTGCCAGCAGTTCCGGGACACCCAACAATCAGCCCCAGCATTTT. Amino acid sequence: CASSSGTPNNQPQHF.

In its sample, this clone was seen a few times. The rearrangement links TRBV7-8 to TRBJ1-1; D ambiguous. Trimming left V 3 bases short and J 4 bases short, with 9 bases between. The CDR3 consists of 13 residues. CDR1 is SGHVS, CDR2 FQNEAQ, per germline. For the CDR3, the DNA is TGTGCCAGCAGCTTGGACGGACCCACTGAAGCTTTCTTT. This sequence encodes CASSLDGPTEAFF.

Notes on this clone: The sample carries other DNA sequences with the same CDR3. The chain employs TRBV28 and TRBJ2-7; a possible D gene is TRBD1 (6 bases). The CDR3 has 14 residues. The V and J ends lost 1 base and 0 bases respectively, with 7 bases between them. The germline V gene has CDR1 MDHEN and CDR2 SYDVKM. CDR3 nucleotide sequence: TGTGCCAGCAGTTTATCAGGGGACTCCTACGAGCAGTACTTC. It specifies CASSLSGDSYEQYF. Using reference TRBV28 and TRBJ2-7 for the parts outside the CDR3, the full variable domain is DVKVTQSSRYLVKRTGEKVFLECVQDMDHENMFWYRQDPGLGLRLIYFSYDVKMKEKGDIPEGYSVSREKKERFSLILESASTNQTSMYLCASSLSGDSYEQYFGPGTRLTVT.

The chain uses TRBV28 and TRBJ2-5; D call uncertain. With 5 bases removed from V and 2 bases from J, the gap between germline ends came to 9 bases. Germline V gene data show CDR1 as MDHEN and CDR2 as SYDVKM. CDR3 length equals 13 residues. As DNA, the CDR3 is TGTGCCAGCAGTCCCTCGGGTCAAGAGACCCAGTACTTC. Amino acid sequence: CASSPSGQETQYF.

This clone was picked up a small number of times. This sequence joins TRBV7-9 and TRBJ2-7; TRBD1 agrees at 10 bases. CDR1 is SEHNR, CDR2 FQNEAQ, per germline (reference sequence). J lost 5 bases, V lost 11 bases, and 3 bases had no gene match. The CDR3 is made up of 11 amino acids. Written as DNA, the CDR3 is TGTGCCGGGGACAGGGGCAACGAGCAGTACTTC. This encodes CAGDRGNEQYF.

The V call is TRBV7-2, the J call TRBJ1-5; a weak D match, TRBD1 (6 bases). Germline values: CDR1 SGHTA, CDR2 FQGNSA. CDR3 length equals 16 residues. Trimming removed 6 bases at V and 1 base at J, with 16 bases between. The chain's CDR3 is CASSRTGYLSNQPQHF. CDR3 DNA sequence: TGTGCCAGCAGTAGAACAGGGTATCTGAGCAATCAGCCCCAGCATTTT.

This chain connects TRBV27 to TRBJ2-7; the D gene is possibly TRBD2 (5 bases). The germline V gene encodes CDR1 MNHEY and CDR2 SMNVEV (reference sequence). The CDR3 loop spans 12 amino acids. V was cut by 2 bases and J by 5 bases, with 7 bases left in between. CDR3 in DNA: TGTGCCAGCAGTTTAGAGGGAGACGAGCAGTACTTC. Its protein product is CASSLEGDEQYF.

The rearrangement joins TRBV6-5 to TRBJ1-2; the D is unclear. Trimming removed 2 bases from V and 5 bases from J, with 9 bases in between. The CDR3 contains 13 residues. Per germline, CDR1 MNHEY and CDR2 SVGAGI. Here the CDR3 reads CASSYDGTYGYTF. DNA of the CDR3: TGTGCCAGCAGTTACGACGGCACTTATGGCTACACCTTC.

V gene TRBV7-9 combines with J gene TRBJ1-1; a weak D match, TRBD1 (6 bases). The CDR3 consists of 14 residues. The V gene lost 5 bases and the J gene lost 1 base, with 11 bases spanning the gap. CDR1 and CDR2 from the germline V gene are SEHNR and FQNEAQ (reference sequence). For the CDR3, the DNA is TGTGCCAGCAGCCCCCGGGACAAGAACACTGAAGCTTTCTTT. It translates to CASSPRDKNTEAFF.

V gene TRBV5-4 combines with J gene TRBJ1-2; no firm D call. Germline CDR1 SGHNT, CDR2 YYREEE (reference sequence). The CDR3 consists of 13 residues. V shed 0 bases and J shed 8 bases, with 11 bases lying between them. CDR3 sequence reads: CASSLETDGGYTF. CDR3 bases: TGTGCCAGCAGCTTGGAGACCGACGGGGGCTACACCTTC.

The chain uses TRBV2 and TRBJ2-1; possible D gene TRBD2, 6 bases. CDR1 and CDR2 from the germline V gene are SNHLY and FYNNEI. Trimming cost V 7 bases and J 3 bases, with 13 bases left between them. CDR3 size: 14 residues. The CDR3: CASKGVADYNEQFF. Here the CDR3 DNA reads TGTGCCAGCAAAGGGGTAGCGGACTACAATGAGCAGTTCTTC.